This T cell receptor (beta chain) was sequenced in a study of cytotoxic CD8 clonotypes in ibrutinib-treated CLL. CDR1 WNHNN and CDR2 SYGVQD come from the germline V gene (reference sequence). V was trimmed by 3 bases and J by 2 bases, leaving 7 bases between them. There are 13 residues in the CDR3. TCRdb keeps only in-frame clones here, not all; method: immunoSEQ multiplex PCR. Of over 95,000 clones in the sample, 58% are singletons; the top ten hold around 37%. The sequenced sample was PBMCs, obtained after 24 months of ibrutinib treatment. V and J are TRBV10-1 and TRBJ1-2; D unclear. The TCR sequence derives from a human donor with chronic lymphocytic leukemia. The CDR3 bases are TGCGCCAGCAGTGACCGGGAGAACTATGGCTACACCTTC. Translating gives CASSDRENYGYTF.